This T cell receptor beta chain stems from a study of blood T cell repertoires in COVID-19. In the original workflow: The authors estimated nucleated cell counts from reference gene primer amplification. Generated by immunoSEQ multiplex PCR, the TCRdb table keeps only in-frame clones and is missing some. The V and J calls and the clone size are those of that table, but D and trimming were determined from the DNA. The sample holds some 150,000 clones; 80% to 90% are singletons and the top ten take 30% to 45%. The sample was peripheral blood. This TCR came from a human donor in a cohort sampled during active COVID-19.

As DNA, the CDR3 is TGTGCCAGCAGCCTCTCTAGACTAGCGGGGGGGGCTTCACAAGAGACCCAGTACTTC. Residues: CASSLSRLAGGASQETQYF. The chain uses TRBV5-6 and TRBJ2-5; TRBD2 agrees at 14 bases. The V gene end was trimmed by 4 bases and the J gene end by 2 bases; junction bases not matched to a gene: 13. The CDR3 sequence is 19 residues long. CDR1 is SGHDT, CDR2 YYEEEE, per germline.